The rows below give T cell receptor beta chains drawn from one sample of a study of blood T cell repertoires in COVID-19. TCRdb's copy holds only in-frame clones and misses some; the assay was immunoSEQ multiplex PCR. The sample has 140,000 or so clones, over 80% seen once; the top ten hold over 9.5%. The specimen sequenced was peripheral blood. All receptors come from a man in his 60s with active or convalescent COVID-19. Both conserved end residues are part of each CDR3.

v_call	cdr3_aa
TRBV19	CASSISGSNEQFF
TRBV4-2	CASSQDPGAVGSGNTIYF
TRBV6-5	CASAPRFHYTF
TRBV29-1	CSVFDTGELFF
TRBV6-5	CASSYGTGVQETQYF
TRBV27	CASSLQRTYEQYF
TRBV6-1	CASSEFGDNQPQHF
TRBV29-1	CSVEVREGTETQYF
TRBV7-2	CASSLAWRATYEQYF
TRBV7-9	CASSRGEGQTNEKLFF
TRBV19	CASSEDRSGKDEQFF
TRBV4-3	CASSQDTGQAYGYTF